The entry that follows covers one T cell receptor beta chain sequence. Reverse transcribed after extraction, RNA yielded cDNA as the sequencing template. Using immunoSEQ multiplex PCR, the repertoire was profiled, and TCRdb retains in-frame clones only, with some absent. Among 100,000 to 150,000 clones, about 50% were seen once, and the ten largest hold under 20%. This sample stems from a study of CD8+ T cells in alopecia areata. Punch biopsies of lesional scalp, plus peripheral blood, were taken from alopecia areata patients. This clonotype was obtained from a human donor with alopecia areata. This specimen was CD8+ T cells sorted from blood, taken at week 0.

The DNA for the CDR3 is TGTGCCAGCAGCGGGATGGGGGTGGGCTTCTCTAACTATGGCTACACCTTC. Translated: CASSGMGVGFSNYGYTF. The V gene is TRBV9, the J gene TRBJ1-2, with a possible D match to TRBD1 (5 bases). This CDR3 is built from 17 residues. Trimming removed 3 bases at V and 0 bases at J, with 18 bases between. Germline CDR1 reads SGDLS; CDR2 reads YYNGEE.